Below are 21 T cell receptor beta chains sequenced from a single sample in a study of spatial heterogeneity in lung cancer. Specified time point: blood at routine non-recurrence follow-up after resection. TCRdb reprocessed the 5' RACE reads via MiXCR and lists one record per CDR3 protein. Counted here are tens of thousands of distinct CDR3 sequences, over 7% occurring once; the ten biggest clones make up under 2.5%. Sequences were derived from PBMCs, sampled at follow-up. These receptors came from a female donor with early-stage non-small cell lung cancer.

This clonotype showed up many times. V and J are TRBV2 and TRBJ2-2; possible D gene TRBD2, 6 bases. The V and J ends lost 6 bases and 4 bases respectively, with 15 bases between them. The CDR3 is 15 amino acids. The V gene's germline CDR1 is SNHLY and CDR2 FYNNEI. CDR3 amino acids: CASREGRIFTGELFF. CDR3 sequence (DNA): TGTGCCAGCAGGGAGGGCAGGATTTTCACCGGGGAGCTGTTTTTT.

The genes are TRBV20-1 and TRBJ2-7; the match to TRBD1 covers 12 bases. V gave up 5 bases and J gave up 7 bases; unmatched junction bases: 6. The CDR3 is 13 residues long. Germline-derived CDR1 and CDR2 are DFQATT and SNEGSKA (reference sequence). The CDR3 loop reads CSAVGQGAREQYF. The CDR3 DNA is TGCAGTGCTGTGGGACAGGGGGCGAGAGAGCAGTACTTC.

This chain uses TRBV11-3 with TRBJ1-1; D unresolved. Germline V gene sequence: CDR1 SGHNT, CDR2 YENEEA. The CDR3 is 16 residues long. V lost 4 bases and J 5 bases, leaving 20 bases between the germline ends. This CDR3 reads CASSSHSGSAKTEAFF. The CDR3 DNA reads TGTGCCAGCAGCTCCCACTCGGGGTCTGCGAAGACTGAAGCTTTCTTT.

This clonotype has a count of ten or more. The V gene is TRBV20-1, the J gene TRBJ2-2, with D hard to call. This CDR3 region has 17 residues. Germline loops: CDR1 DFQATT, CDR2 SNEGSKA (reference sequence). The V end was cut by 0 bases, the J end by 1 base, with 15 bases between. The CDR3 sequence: CSARDHSKEWNTGELFF. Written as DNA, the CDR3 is TGCAGTGCTAGAGATCATTCGAAGGAATGGAACACCGGGGAGCTGTTTTTT.

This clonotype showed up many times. The DNA for the CDR3 is TGCGCCAGCAGCTTGATGGCTAGCTGGAGCAATGAGCAGTTCTTC. It translates to CASSLMASWSNEQFF. The rearrangement uses TRBV5-1 and TRBJ2-1; D might be TRBD2 (5 bases). The germline gives CDR1 SGHRS, CDR2 YFSETQ. V was pared by 1 base and J by 6 bases, with 14 bases between. The CDR3 runs 15 residues.

The CDR3 loop reads CASSLGQGGGGANVLTF. The CDR3 DNA reads as TGCGCCAGCAGCCTCGGACAGGGCGGCGGTGGGGCCAACGTCCTGACTTTC. V is TRBV10-1 and J is TRBJ2-6, with 8 nucleotides matching TRBD1. V lost 6 bases, J lost 3 bases, and 10 bases stayed unmatched. The CDR3 is made up of 17 amino acids. CDR1 and CDR2 from the germline V gene are WNHNN and SYGVQD (reference sequence).

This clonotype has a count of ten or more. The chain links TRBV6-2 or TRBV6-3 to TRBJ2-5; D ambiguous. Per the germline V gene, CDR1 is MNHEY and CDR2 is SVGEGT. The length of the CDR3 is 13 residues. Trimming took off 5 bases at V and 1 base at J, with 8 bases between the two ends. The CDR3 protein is CASSLFTQETQYF. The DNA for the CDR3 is TGTGCCAGCAGTCTCTTCACCCAAGAGACCCAGTACTTC.

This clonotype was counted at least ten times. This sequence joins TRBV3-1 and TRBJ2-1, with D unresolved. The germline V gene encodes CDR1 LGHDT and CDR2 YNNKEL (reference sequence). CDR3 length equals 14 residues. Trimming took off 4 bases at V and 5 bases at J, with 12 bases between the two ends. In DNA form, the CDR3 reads TGTGCCAGCAGCCTCTCCAACGTCCACAATGAGCAGTTCTTC. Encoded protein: CASSLSNVHNEQFF.

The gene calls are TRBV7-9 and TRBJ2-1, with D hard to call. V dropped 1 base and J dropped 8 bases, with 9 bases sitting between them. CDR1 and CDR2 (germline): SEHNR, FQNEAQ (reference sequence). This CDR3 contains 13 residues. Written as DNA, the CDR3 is TGTGCCAGCAGCTTAGTTCTCAGCCATGAGCAGTTCTTC. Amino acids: CASSLVLSHEQFF.

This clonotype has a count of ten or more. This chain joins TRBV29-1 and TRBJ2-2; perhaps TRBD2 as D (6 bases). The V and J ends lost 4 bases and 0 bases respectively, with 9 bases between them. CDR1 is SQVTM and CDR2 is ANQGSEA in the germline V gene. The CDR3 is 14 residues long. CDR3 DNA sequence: TGCAGCGTTGGTAGCGGACCGAACACCGGGGAGCTGTTTTTT. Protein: CSVGSGPNTGELFF.

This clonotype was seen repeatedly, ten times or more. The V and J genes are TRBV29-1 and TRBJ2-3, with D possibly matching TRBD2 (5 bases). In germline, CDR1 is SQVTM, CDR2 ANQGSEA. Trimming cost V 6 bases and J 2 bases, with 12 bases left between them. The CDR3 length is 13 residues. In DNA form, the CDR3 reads TGCAGCGTGCGACGGGGTGACACAGATACGCAGTATTTT. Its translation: CSVRRGDTDTQYF.

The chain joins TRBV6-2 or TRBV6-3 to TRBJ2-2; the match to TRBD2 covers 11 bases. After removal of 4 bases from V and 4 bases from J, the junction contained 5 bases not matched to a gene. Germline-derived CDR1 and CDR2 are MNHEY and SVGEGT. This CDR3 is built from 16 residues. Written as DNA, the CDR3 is TGTGCCAGCAGTTTAGCGGGAGGGGAAAGCACCGGGGAGCTGTTTTTT. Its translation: CASSLAGGESTGELFF.

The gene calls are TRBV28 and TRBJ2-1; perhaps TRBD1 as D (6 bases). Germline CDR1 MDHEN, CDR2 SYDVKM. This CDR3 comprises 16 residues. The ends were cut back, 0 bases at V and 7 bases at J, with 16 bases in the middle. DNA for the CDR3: TGTGCCAGCAGTTTATGGAAACAGGGTCTTAGGAATGAGCAGTTCTTC. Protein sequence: CASSLWKQGLRNEQFF.

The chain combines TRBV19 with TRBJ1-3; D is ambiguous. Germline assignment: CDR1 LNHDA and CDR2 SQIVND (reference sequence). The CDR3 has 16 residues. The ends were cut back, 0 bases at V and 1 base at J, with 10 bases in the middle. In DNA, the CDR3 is TGTGCCAGTAGTATAGAGGCAGTGACTTCTGGAAACACCATATATTTT. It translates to CASSIEAVTSGNTIYF.

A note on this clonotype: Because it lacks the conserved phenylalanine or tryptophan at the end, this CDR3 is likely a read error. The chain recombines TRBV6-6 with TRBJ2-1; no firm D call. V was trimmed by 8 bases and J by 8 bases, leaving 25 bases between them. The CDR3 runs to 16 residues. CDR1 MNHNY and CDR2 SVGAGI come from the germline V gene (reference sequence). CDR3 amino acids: CASLRSFEIRNDEQFS. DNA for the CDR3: TGTGCCAGCTTGAGGTCTTTTGAGATCCGGAACGATGAGCAGTTCTCC.

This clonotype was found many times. The CDR3 DNA reads TGTGCCAGCAGTTTCGAGATTAATGAGCAGTTCTTC. Translating gives CASSFEINEQFF. The chain recombines TRBV28 with TRBJ2-1; no reliable D call. The germline V and J ends were trimmed by 3 bases and 7 bases, with 7 bases remaining between them. CDR1 is MDHEN, CDR2 SYDVKM, per germline. The CDR3 is made up of 12 amino acids. Together with reference TRBV28 and TRBJ2-1, the CDR3 gives the full variable domain: DVKVTQSSRYLVKRTGEKVFLECVQDMDHENMFWYRQDPGLGLRLIYFSYDVKMKEKGDIPEGYSVSREKKERFSLILESASTNQTSMYLCASSFEINEQFFGPGTRLTVL.

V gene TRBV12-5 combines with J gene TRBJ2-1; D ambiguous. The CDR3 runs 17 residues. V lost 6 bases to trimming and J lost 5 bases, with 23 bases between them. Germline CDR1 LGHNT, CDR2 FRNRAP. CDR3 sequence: CASGPPLSSALNNEQFF. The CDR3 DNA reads TGTGCTAGTGGCCCACCGCTTTCTTCCGCATTAAACAATGAGCAGTTCTTC.

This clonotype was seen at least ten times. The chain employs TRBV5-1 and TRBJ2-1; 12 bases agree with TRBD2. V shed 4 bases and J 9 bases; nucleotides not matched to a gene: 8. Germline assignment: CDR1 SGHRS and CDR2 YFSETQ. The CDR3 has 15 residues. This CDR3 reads CASSQTSGREREQFF. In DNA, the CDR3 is TGCGCCAGCAGCCAGACTAGCGGGAGAGAGCGTGAGCAGTTCTTC. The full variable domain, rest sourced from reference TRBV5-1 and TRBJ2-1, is KAGVTQTPRYLIKTRGQQVTLSCSPISGHRSVSWYQQTPGQGLQFLFEYFSETQRNKGNFPGRFSGRQFSNSRSEMNVSTLELGDSALYLCASSQTSGREREQFFGPGTRLTVL.

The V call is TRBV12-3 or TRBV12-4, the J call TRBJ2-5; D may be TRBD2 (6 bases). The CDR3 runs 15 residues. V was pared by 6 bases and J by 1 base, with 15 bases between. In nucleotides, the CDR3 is TGTGCCAGCAGCCCCAGGATGGGGGGCCAAGAGACCCAGTACTTC. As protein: CASSPRMGGQETQYF.

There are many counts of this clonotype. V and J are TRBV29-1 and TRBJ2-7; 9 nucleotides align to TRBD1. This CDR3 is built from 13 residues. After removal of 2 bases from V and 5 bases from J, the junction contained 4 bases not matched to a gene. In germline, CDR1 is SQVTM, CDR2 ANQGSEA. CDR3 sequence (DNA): TGCAGCGTTGAACGAGACAGGGGGGACGAGCAGTACTTC. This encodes CSVERDRGDEQYF.

For the CDR3, the DNA is TGTGCCAGCAGCGTGGGAGTAAACACCGGGGAGCTGTTTTTT. As protein: CASSVGVNTGELFF. This sequence joins TRBV7-3 and TRBJ2-2; perhaps TRBD2 as D (5 bases). This CDR3 contains 14 residues. CDR1 is SGHTA, CDR2 FQGTGA, per germline. Trimming left V 5 bases short and J 2 bases short, with 9 bases between.